The rows below give T cell receptor beta chains drawn from one sample of a study of T cells in Graves' hyperthyroidism and ophthalmopathy. A single record per CDR3 protein comes from TCRdb applying MiXCR to the multiplex PCR reads. Among 490,000 or so distinct CDR3 sequences listed, 46% were seen once. Sequences were obtained from peripheral blood or thyroid tissue (not recorded which). The receptors were sampled from an adult woman with Graves' disease, either hyperthyroidism or ophthalmopathy (not recorded which). Both conserved end residues are part of each CDR3. Each record gives: clone size, J gene, D gene, V gene, CDR3 DNA, CDR3 protein. D genes are given only for firm matches. The size entry is marked missing in some rows and otherwise reads once, few, many or a size class.

. | TRBJ2-7 | TRBD2 | TRBV7-8 | TGTGCCAGCAGCCCCGGGACTAGTTTTTTTCAGCAGTACTTC | CASSPGTSFFQQYF
. | TRBJ2-7 | TRBD1 | TRBV10-3 | TGTGCCATCAGTGAGTGGACAGGGGTAGACCGGGGGTACTTC | CAISEWTGVDRGYF
few | TRBJ1-2 | . | TRBV7-9 | TGCGCCAGCAGCACAGGATCAGCTAACTATGGCTACACCTTC | CASSTGSANYGYTF
. | TRBJ2-7 | TRBD1 | TRBV11-1 | TGTGCCAGCAGGCGGACCACACAGGGGGCCTACGAGCAGTACTTC | CASRRTTQGAYEQYF
many | TRBJ1-2 | . | TRBV20-1 | TGCAGTGCTCCCTTATCTAACTATGGCTACACCTTC | CSAPLSNYGYTF
. | TRBJ1-1 | TRBD1 | TRBV10-3 | TGTGCCATCAGTGAGTCTCAGGGGGCAAACACTGAAGCTTTCTTT | CAISESQGANTEAFF
. | TRBJ2-6 | . | TRBV20-1 | TGCAGTGCTAGGTCCTTTGCCAACGTCCTGACTTTC | CSARSFANVLTF
. | TRBJ1-2 | . | TRBV2 | TGTGCCAGCAGTGAAGCGCCGGGTTCTAACTATGGCTACACCTTC | CASSEAPGSNYGYTF
many | TRBJ1-3 | TRBD1 | TRBV4-2 | TGTGCCAGCAGCCAAGTAGGGGGCGAGGGGGTGAACACCATATATTTT | CASSQVGGEGVNTIYF
few | TRBJ2-2 | . | TRBV29-1 | TGCAGCGTGTTTTTAGGGGAGCTGTTTTTT | CSVFLGELFF
many | TRBJ2-5 | . | TRBV20-1 | TGCAGTGCTAGAGATGGCCCAAGGGAGACCCAGTACTTC | CSARDGPRETQYF
. | TRBJ1-5 | . | TRBV2 | TGTGCCAGCTACGGTGGCGGTTATAGCAATCAGCCCCAGCATTTT | CASYGGGYSNQPQHF
few | TRBJ2-7 | . | TRBV15 | TGTGCCACCAGCAGAGTGACGTTCACCTACGAGCAGTACTTC | CATSRVTFTYEQYF
many | TRBJ1-2 | . | TRBV29-1 | TGCAGCGTTATTCCTGGCTACACCTTC | CSVIPGYTF
. | TRBJ2-7 | . | TRBV7-9 | TGTGCCAGCAGCCCGGCCACCGAGCAGTACTTC | CASSPATEQYF
many | TRBJ1-1 | . | TRBV7-9 | TGTGCCAGCAGCTTAGGAATTCAGATGAACACTGAAGCTTTCTTT | CASSLGIQMNTEAFF
. | TRBJ2-7 | . | TRBV20-1 | TGCAGTGCTAGAAGGGTCGTCTACGAGCAGTACTTC | CSARRVVYEQYF
many | TRBJ2-5 | TRBD2 | TRBV11-2 | TGTGCCAGCGGACTAGCGGGAGGGCCGACTCGGACCCAGTACTTC | CASGLAGGPTRTQYF
. | TRBJ2-5 | . | TRBV10-3 | TGTGCCATCAGTGAGTCGGCCCAAGAGACCCAGTACTTC | CAISESAQETQYF
. | TRBJ2-7 | TRBD2 | TRBV6-5 | TGTGCCAGCAGTTCGGGACTAGCGATTGCCAAGGAGCAGTACTTC | CASSSGLAIAKEQYF
. | TRBJ2-5 | TRBD1 | TRBV28 | TGTGCCAGCAGCCCGACAGGGTGGATGGAGACCCAGTACTTC | CASSPTGWMETQYF
. | TRBJ2-5 | . | TRBV19 | TGTGCCAGTAGTAAGGGCCTCGGGTATCAAGAGACCCAGTACTTC | CASSKGLGYQETQYF
. | TRBJ2-5 | TRBD2 | TRBV7-2 | TGCGCCAGCAGTGGGGGGGGGTACCAAGAGACCCAGTACTTC | CASSGGGYQETQYF
. | TRBJ2-7 | . | TRBV29-1 | TGCAGCTTTCTCGCGGACAGCTCCTACGAGCAGTACTTC | CSFLADSSYEQYF
few | TRBJ1-6 | . | TRBV7-9 | TGTGCCAGCAGCTTAAGCGTGACCAATTCACCCCTCCACTTT | CASSLSVTNSPLHF
many | TRBJ2-7 | TRBD1 | TRBV12-3/TRBV12-4 | TGTGCCAGCAGTGGACAGGGACCCTACGAGCAGTACTTC | CASSGQGPYEQYF